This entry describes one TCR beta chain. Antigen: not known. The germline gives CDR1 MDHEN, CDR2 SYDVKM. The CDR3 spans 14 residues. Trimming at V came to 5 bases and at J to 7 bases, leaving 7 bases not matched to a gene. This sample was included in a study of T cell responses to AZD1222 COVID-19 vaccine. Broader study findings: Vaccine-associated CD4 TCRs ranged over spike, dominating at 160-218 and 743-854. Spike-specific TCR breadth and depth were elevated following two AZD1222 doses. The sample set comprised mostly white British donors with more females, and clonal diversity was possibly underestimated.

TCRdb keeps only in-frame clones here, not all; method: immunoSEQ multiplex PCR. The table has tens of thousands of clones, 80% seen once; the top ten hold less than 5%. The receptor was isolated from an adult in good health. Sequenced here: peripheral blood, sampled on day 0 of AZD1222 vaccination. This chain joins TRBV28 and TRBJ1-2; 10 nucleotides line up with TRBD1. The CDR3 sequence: CASSPGTGVAGYTF. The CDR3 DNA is TGTGCCAGCAGTCCAGGGACAGGGGTGGCTGGCTACACCTTC.